The entry that follows covers one T cell receptor beta chain sequence. Its antigen remains unidentified. V shed 1 base and J shed 1 base, with 13 bases lying between them. The CDR3 consists of 17 residues. Germline loops: CDR1 LGHNA, CDR2 YSLEER. The record originates from a study of Ad26.COV2.S vaccination and SARS-CoV-2 variants. Overall study results and limits: Comparability of non-spike TCR breadth was observed across vaccine and placebo recipients.

Treatment: around 19 received Ad26.COV2.S at low or high dose, single or two shots; about 5 received placebo; per-sample allocation not given. Collection of the samples took place on day 63 after the first injection of vaccine or placebo. An Ad26 vector expressing Wuhan-strain SARS-CoV-2 spike served as the vaccine. The protocol was immunoSEQ multiplex PCR, while the TCRdb copy is restricted to in-frame clones and leaves out a portion. This table has approximately 240,000 clones, 88% appearing once. This sequence originates from a person between 18 and 65 years old who received the Ad26.COV2.S COVID-19 vaccine or a placebo. Material: peripheral blood, obtained in a trial of Ad26.COV2.S vaccine versus placebo. The gene calls are TRBV4-3 and TRBJ2-2, with D perhaps matching TRBD2 (6 bases). The CDR3 loop is CASSQARGLVNTGELFF. Here the CDR3 DNA reads TGCGCCAGCAGCCAAGCCCGGGGACTGGTGAACACCGGGGAGCTGTTTTTT.